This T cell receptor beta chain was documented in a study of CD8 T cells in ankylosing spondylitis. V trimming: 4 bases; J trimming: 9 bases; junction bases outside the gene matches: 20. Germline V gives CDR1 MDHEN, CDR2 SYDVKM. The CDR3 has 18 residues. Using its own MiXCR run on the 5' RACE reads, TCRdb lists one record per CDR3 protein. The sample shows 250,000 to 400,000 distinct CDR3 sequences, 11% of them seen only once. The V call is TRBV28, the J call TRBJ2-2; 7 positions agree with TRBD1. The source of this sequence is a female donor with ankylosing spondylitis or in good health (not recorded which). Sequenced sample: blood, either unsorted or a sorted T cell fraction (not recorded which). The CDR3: CASSSQRHRGRETRELFF. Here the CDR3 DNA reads TGTGCCAGCAGTTCTCAGAGACACAGGGGAAGAGAGACCCGGGAGCTGTTTTTT.